The 5 T cell receptor beta chains presented below share a single source sample, sequenced in a study of cytomegalovirus exposure and HLA in healthy donors. The PCR used 60 Vbeta and 13 Jbeta primers. Measured with immunoSEQ multiplex PCR; TCRdb has only the in-frame clones, and not every one. There are 150,000 to 200,000 clones in the sample; 70% to 85% occur only once, and about 4.6% lies in the top ten. Material for sequencing was PBMCs. The receptor set was obtained from a man in his forties in good health and CMV-seronegative.

This rearrangement joins TRBV7-2 to TRBJ2-2, with D hard to call. With 5 bases removed from V and 1 base from J, the gap between germline ends came to 8 bases. Germline lookup yields CDR1 SGHTA and CDR2 FQGNSA. This CDR3 comprises 14 residues. The CDR3 spells CASSATRNTGELFF. In nucleotides, the CDR3 is TGTGCCAGCAGCGCGACAAGGAACACCGGGGAGCTGTTTTTT.

This chain connects TRBV4-2 to TRBJ2-3; 10 nucleotides line up with TRBD2. Germline loops: CDR1 LGHNA, CDR2 YNFKEQ. The CDR3 is 17 amino acids. The J segment lost 4 bases and the V segment lost 0 bases, leaving 7 bases of the junction unmatched. CDR3 loop: CASSQESGGAFADTQYF. The CDR3 nucleotides read TGTGCCAGCAGCCAAGAAAGCGGGGGGGCCTTCGCAGATACGCAGTATTTT.

V usage is TRBV25-1 and J usage is TRBJ1-2; D is unresolved. Per the germline V gene, CDR1 is MGHDK and CDR2 is SYGVNS. Trimming shortened V by 1 base and J by 2 bases, and 17 bases separated the two germline ends. The CDR3 length is 17 residues. The CDR3 reads CASSESRRRRPNYGYTF. CDR3 nucleotides: TGTGCCAGCAGTGAATCCCGTCGGAGACGGCCGAACTATGGCTACACCTTC.

The V and J genes are TRBV30 and TRBJ1-6; D remains unclear. There are 15 residues in the CDR3. V lost 1 base and J 7 bases, leaving 14 bases between the germline ends. Germline values: CDR1 GTSNPN, CDR2 SVGIG (reference sequence). This CDR3 is CAWSAGSTFNSPLHF. In nucleotides, the CDR3 is TGTGCCTGGAGTGCAGGATCAACCTTCAATTCACCCCTCCACTTT.

This chain uses TRBV7-9 with TRBJ2-1; no firm D call. Germline CDR1 and CDR2: SEHNR and FQNEAQ (reference sequence). This CDR3 is 17 amino acids long. Deletions cut 5 bases from V and 4 bases from J, with 21 bases between. Here the CDR3 reads CASSPPRRHNIYNEQFF. CDR3 coding DNA: TGTGCCAGCAGCCCCCCTCGAAGACATAACATTTACAATGAGCAGTTCTTC.